This T cell receptor (beta chain) was sequenced in a study of T-cell reconstitution after alpha-beta-depleted transplantation in children. CDR3 length equals 15 residues. From germline, CDR1 is SGDLS and CDR2 YYNGEE. J lost 5 bases, V lost 0 bases, and 5 bases had no gene match. This clonotype occurred a few times. As it was prepared, the TCRbeta library received unique molecular identifiers. TCRdb redid the calling of the PCR reads with MiXCR, one entry per CDR3 protein. The sample holds almost 400,000 distinct CDR3 sequences, roughly 22% seen once. This material consisted of PBMCs from the stem cell graft donor, taken from the stem cell graft. This sequence originates from a human donor who donated a stem cell graft to a child with acute myeloid leukemia. The V and J genes are TRBV9 and TRBJ2-5, with 9 bases lining up with TRBD2. The CDR3 protein is CASSVAPSGVETQYF. DNA of the CDR3: TGTGCCAGCAGCGTAGCGCCTAGCGGGGTGGAGACCCAGTACTTC.